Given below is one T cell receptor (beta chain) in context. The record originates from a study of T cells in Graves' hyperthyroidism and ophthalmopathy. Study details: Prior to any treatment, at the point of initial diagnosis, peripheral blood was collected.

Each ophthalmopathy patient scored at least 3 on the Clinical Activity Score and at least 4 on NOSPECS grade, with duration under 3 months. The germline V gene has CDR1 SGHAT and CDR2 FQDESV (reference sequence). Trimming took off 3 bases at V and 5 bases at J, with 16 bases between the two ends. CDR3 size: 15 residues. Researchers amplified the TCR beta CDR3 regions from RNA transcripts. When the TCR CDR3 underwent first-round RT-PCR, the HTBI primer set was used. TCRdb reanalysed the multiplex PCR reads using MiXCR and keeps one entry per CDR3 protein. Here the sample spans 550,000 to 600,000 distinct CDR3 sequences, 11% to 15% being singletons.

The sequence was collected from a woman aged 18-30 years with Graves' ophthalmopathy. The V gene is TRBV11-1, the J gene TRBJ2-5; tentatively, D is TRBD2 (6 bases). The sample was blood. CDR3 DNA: TGTGCCAGCAGCTTTTCGGGAACCCGGGGGGAGACCCAGTACTTC. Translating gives CASSFSGTRGETQYF.